This record covers a single TCR beta chain. Its antigen is undetermined. This entry belongs to a study of beta chain features in type 1 diabetes. The germline gives CDR1 LNHNV, CDR2 YYDKDF (reference sequence). This CDR3 spans 15 amino acids. V lost 0 bases, J lost 4 bases, and 12 bases lay in between. Expressed TCRB transcripts were sequenced because the entire RNA isolate underwent reverse transcription. Generated by immunoSEQ multiplex PCR, the TCRdb table keeps only in-frame clones and is missing some. The data contain 130,000 to 150,000 clones, approximately 52% of them seen just once; the ten biggest clones take up 0.4% to 0.5%. Whole-study findings and limits: Researchers could not determine here whether HLA type influences TCRB rearrangement. Compared to healthy donors, patients appeared to have naive, central memory and Treg TCRB repertoires that were more alike.

The sequenced material came from Tregs from blood. The chain links TRBV15 to TRBJ1-2; D call uncertain. The TCR was taken from a man between 18 and 29 years old in good health. The CDR3 region is CATSRDQAEVYGYTF. Here the CDR3 DNA reads TGTGCCACCAGCAGAGATCAGGCAGAAGTCTATGGCTACACCTTC.